This T cell receptor beta chain came from a study of T-cell reconstitution after alpha-beta-depleted transplantation in children. TCRbeta library preparation incorporated unique molecular identifiers. TCRdb reprocessed the PCR reads via MiXCR and lists one record per CDR3 protein. The sample gives some 500,000 distinct CDR3 sequences, around 19% of which show up once; 2.5% to 4% is in the top ten. This clonotype was seen ten or more times. Germline lookup yields CDR1 SGHDT and CDR2 YYEEEE. This CDR3 region has 15 residues. J was trimmed by 10 bases and V by 7 bases; bases with no gene match: 16. The sequencing here drew on PBMCs from the stem cell graft donor, taken from the stem cell graft. The rearrangement uses TRBV5-6 and TRBJ2-4, with TRBD1 matching over 8 bases. The clonotype comes from a human donor who donated a stem cell graft to a child with acute lymphoblastic leukemia. The CDR3 coding sequence is TGTGCCAGCTCCGGCAGGGGGCCGACCCGGGGAATTCAGTACTTC. It encodes CASSGRGPTRGIQYF.